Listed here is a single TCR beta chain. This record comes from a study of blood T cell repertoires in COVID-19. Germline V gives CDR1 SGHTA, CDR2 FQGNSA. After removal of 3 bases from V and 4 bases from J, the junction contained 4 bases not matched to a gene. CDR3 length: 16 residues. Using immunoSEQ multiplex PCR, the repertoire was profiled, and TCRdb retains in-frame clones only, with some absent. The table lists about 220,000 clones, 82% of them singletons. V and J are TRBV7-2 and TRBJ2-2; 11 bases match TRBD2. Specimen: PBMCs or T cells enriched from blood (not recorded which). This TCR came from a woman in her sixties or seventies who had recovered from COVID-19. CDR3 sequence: CASSFGLAGITGELFF. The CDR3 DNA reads TGTGCCAGCAGCTTCGGACTAGCGGGCATCACCGGGGAGCTGTTTTTT.